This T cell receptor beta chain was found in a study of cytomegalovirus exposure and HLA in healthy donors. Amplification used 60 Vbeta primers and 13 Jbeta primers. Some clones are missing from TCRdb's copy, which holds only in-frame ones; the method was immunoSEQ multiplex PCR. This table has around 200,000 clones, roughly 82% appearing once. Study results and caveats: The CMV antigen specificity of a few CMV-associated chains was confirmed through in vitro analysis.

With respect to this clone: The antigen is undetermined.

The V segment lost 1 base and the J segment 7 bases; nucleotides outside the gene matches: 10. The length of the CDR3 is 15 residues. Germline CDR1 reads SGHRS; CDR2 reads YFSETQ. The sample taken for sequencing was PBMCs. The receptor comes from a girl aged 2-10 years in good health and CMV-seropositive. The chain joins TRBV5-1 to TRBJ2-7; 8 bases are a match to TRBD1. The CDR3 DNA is TGCGCCAGCAGCTTGAATCGGCAGGGGGCTGGTGAGCAGTACTTC. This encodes CASSLNRQGAGEQYF.